The T cell receptor (beta chain) under discussion was sequenced for a study of regulatory T cells in long-lasting Graves disease. The CDR3 sequence is 15 residues long. CDR1 MNHNS and CDR2 SASEGT come from the germline V gene. The junction had 6 bases not matched to a gene; V was cut back by 2 bases and J by 3 bases. General study findings and limits: Persistent disease samples used TRBV28, TRBJ1-2 and TRBJ2-5 preferentially. Study of thyroid tissue was not done, with only peripheral blood studied. Reduced TCR diversity was observed in persistent Graves' patients versus newly diagnosed patients.

Time point here: persistent/refractory GD, antithyroid drugs over 5 years with positive TRAb. PBMC-extracted RNA yielded the TCR library. This clonotype showed up many times. The antigen is unknown. In building TCR beta libraries, iRepertoire HTBI primers were used together with Arm-PCR of CDR3 regions. TCRdb ran MiXCR on the multiplex PCR reads and lists one entry per CDR3 protein. Of 500,000 to 800,000 distinct CDR3 sequences in the sample, about 32% are singletons; the top ten hold about 42%. This TCR came from a female donor with Graves disease. The sample was peripheral blood mononuclear cells (PBMCs), taken when the disease was refractory, from a patient treated with antithyroid drugs. This chain links TRBV6-1 with TRBJ1-1; 7 bases map to TRBD1. In DNA form, the CDR3 reads TGTGCCAGCAGTGAACTGCCAGGACAGGACACTGAAGCTTTCTTT. Encoded protein: CASSELPGQDTEAFF.